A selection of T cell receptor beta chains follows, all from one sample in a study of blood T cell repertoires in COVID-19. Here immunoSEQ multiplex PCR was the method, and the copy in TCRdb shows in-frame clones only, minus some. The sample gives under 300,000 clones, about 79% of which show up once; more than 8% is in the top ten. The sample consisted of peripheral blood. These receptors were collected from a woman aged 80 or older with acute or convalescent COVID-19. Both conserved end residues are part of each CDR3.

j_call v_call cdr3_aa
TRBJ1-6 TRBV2 CASAGGTFNSPLHF
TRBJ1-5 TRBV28 CASRPVNRVLGQPQHF
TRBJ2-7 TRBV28 CASSYPGLWQYF
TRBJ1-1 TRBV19 CASSTTLLRGYTEAFF
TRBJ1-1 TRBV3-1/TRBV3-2 CASSQDAGLGTTNTEAFF
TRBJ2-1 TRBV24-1 CATSDIEAGWTYNEQFF
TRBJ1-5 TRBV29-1 CSVGGNSNQPQHF
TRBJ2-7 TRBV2 CASARQWDYEQYF
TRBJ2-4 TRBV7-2 CASSLDPSGGQGSKNIQYF
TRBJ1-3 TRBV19 CASSLAGFSGNTIYF
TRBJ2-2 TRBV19 CASTGATNTGELFF
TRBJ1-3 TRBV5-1 CASSPDRGSGNTIYF
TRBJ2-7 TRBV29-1 CSVEETGSRKYF
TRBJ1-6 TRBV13 CASSLGQVLYNSPLHF
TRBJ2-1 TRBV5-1 CASSLAISSYNEQFF
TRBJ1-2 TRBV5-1 CASSSAASTDYGYTF
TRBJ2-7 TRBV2 CASSEPGGVLSYEQYF
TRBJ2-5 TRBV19 CASTDGTGLGQETQYF
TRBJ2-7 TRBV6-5 CASSYGGTAYEQYF
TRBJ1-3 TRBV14 CASSPGGKRTIYF
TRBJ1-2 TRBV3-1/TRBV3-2 CASSQTGTKNYGYTF
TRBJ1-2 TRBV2 CASSEFRFSGVNYGYTF
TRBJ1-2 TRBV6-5 CASSVGGSGVYGYTF
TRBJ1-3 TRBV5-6 CASSRTLTGGPGNTIYF
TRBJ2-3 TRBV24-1 CATSDADGGSTDTQYF
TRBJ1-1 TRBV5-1 CASSKPGQLNTEAFF
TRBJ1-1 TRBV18 CASSPGQGRTEAFF
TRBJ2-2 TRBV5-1 CASSLGPPDTGELFF
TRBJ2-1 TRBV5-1 CASSRDNGPYNEQFF
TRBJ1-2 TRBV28 CASSLPRLTGYINYGYTF
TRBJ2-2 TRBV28 CASSLQTGELFF
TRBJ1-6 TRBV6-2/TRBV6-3 CASSYGWSSYNSPLHF
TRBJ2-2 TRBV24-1 CATSVSGGANTGELFF